This entry features one T cell receptor (beta chain) sequence. Its specificity is not known. Naive CD8 isolation took CD45RO-negative cells positively selected for CCR7 and excluded terminally differentiated effector memory CD45RA+ cells. Free of recent acute infections or vaccinations, the donors were healthy HIV-negative adults. The data originate from a study of shared clonotypes between healthy human individuals. Study-level findings and limits: Against clonotypes common to all four donors, non-shared ones had lower generation probabilities. Larger estimated richness was generally seen in naive subsets than in memory subsets.

Germline V gene sequence: CDR1 SGHTA, CDR2 FQGTGA. The junction had 2 bases not matched to a gene; V was cut back by 3 bases and J by 1 base. There are 15 residues in the CDR3. The data were produced by immunoSEQ multiplex PCR, yet TCRdb's version contains in-frame clones alone and is incomplete. The repertoire includes 650,000 to 800,000 clones, approximately 90% of them detected once, and 24% sits in the top ten. The receptor comes from a man between 25 and 39 years old in good health. Sequences were obtained from naive CD8+ T cells sorted from blood. The chain combines TRBV7-3 with TRBJ2-3; 9 bases agree with TRBD2. Written as DNA, the CDR3 is TGTGCCAGCAGCTTCTTAGCGGGAGGCACAGATACGCAGTATTTT. Translation: CASSFLAGGTDTQYF.